This TCR beta chain emerged from a study of CD8 T cells in ankylosing spondylitis (dated by TCRdb to the late 2010s). Study-wide context: The study set out to find disease-linked TCR variants by profiling T cell receptor beta repertoires in ankylosing spondylitis patients and healthy donors. The whole study cohort included 90 to 120 healthy donors and roughly 24 ankylosing spondylitis patients. Samples of peripheral blood were taken, and for ankylosing spondylitis patients, synovial fluid was collected as well. Results the study describes overall, beyond this receptor: According to the report, matched synovial fluid samples from ankylosing spondylitis patients were significantly enriched for the disease-linked clones. The disease-linked clones had a CD8+ phenotype and were found at relatively low frequencies in peripheral blood. A TCR beta motif made up of eight or nine highly homologous amino acid variants appeared to be characteristic of blood from ankylosing spondylitis patients. Some motif variants had previously been reported in the synovial fluid and blood of reactive arthritis patients, which suggests shared mechanisms of disease initiation.

In the germline V gene, CDR1 corresponds to ENHRY and CDR2 to SYGVKD. The CDR3 goes from the cysteine to the phenylalanine over 16 residues. Here the CDR3 DNA is all that survives: 48 bases in frame from base 1. V trim: 0 bases; J trim: 7 bases; unmatched bases: 5. Sequenced using an Illumina HiSeq 2500. Quantitative 5'-RACE with molecular barcodes was the method used to prepare the TCR beta libraries. The original pipeline was this. Disease-linked TCR variants were identified with a new computational method built on a probabilistic model of VDJ rearrangement. TCRdb ran its own pipeline on the public reads, namely fastp trimming at Q25 and MiXCR clone calling, and kept in-frame beta chains. Rows are combined by CDR3 protein, so each entry shows the most common genes and DNA. The V and J calls were determined by TCRdb, not by the authors. This sample gives fewer than 250,000 distinct CDR3 sequences in total; around 20% of them show up just once. About 39% of the sample rests with the top ten.

This clonotype was recorded a few times. It has no known antigen specificity. No base quality values were provided; no much bigger clone lies one nucleotide off. Sequenced: blood, either unsorted or a sorted T cell fraction (not recorded which). The V gene is TRBV10-3 and the J gene is TRBJ1-6, with 8 bases matching TRBD1. The clonotype was recovered from a male donor with ankylosing spondylitis. The CDR3 region reads CAISESGTGSNSPLHF. The DNA is TGTGCCATCAGTGAGTCGGGGACAGGCAGCAATTCACCCCTCCACTTT.